The sequence of this T cell receptor beta chain was determined in a study of shared clonotypes between healthy human individuals. On this clone: What it binds is unknown. This sample includes further DNA sequences coding for the same CDR3.

The repertoire was sequenced with immunoSEQ multiplex PCR; TCRdb's copy has only in-frame clones and lacks some. The sample shows a few million clones, 93% of them seen only once. Study observations and caveats: Sharing of clonotypes among donors was expected to vary with sequencing depth. At large depth, rarefaction still showed sorted-subset sequencing to be incomplete.

This CDR3 has 13 residues. V was shortened by 0 bases and J by 4 bases, with 6 bases between the two germline ends. Germline V CDR1 and CDR2: SGHDN, FVKESK. The source of this sequence is a man between 18 and 29 years old in good health. Some clones in this sample may be carry-over from other donors' samples. Sequencing input: naive CD4+ T cells from PBMCs. Subset meaning: CD45RA+ positively selected. The chain carries TRBV14 and TRBJ1-1, with D possibly matching TRBD1 (5 bases). The DNA of the CDR3 is TGTGCCAGCAGCCAAGACAGGGTCACTGAAGCTTTCTTT. The encoded protein is CASSQDRVTEAFF.